These T cell receptor beta chains were read from a single sample in a study of blood T cell repertoires in COVID-19. Libraries were prepared by immunoSEQ multiplex PCR; TCRdb keeps only in-frame clonotypes and omits some of them. The table has over 200,000 clones, around nine tenths seen once; the top ten hold 10% to 14%. Material for sequencing was PBMCs or T cells enriched from blood (not recorded which). These receptors were taken from a young man who had recovered from COVID-19. Both conserved end residues are part of each CDR3. Each record gives: V gene, D gene, clone size, J gene, CDR3 protein, CDR3 DNA. D genes are given only for firm matches. For some rows the clone size is stated as once, few or many, or as a class when expanded; others skip it.

TRBV9	NA	NA	TRBJ1-2	CASSAHGRNYGYTF	TGTGCCAGCAGCGCCCACGGCAGGAACTATGGCTACACCTTC
TRBV7-8	TRBD1	NA	TRBJ1-6	CASSPYRTGVGNSPLHF	TGTGCCAGCAGCCCATATAGGACAGGGGTGGGTAATTCACCCCTCCACTTT
TRBV18	NA	NA	TRBJ2-2	CASSPRRVDTGELFF	TGTGCCAGCTCACCGCGCAGGGTGGACACCGGGGAGCTGTTTTTT
TRBV3-1/TRBV3-2	NA	NA	TRBJ2-2	CASSHIGELFF	TGTGCCAGCAGCCATATCGGGGAGCTGTTTTTT
TRBV5-1	TRBD2	NA	TRBJ2-7	CASSLALLAEGWEQYF	TGCGCCAGCAGCTTGGCTTTACTAGCGGAGGGGTGGGAGCAGTACTTC
TRBV5-6	TRBD1	once	TRBJ2-7	CASSADRESYEQYF	TGTGCCAGCAGCGCGGACAGGGAGTCCTACGAGCAGTACTTC
TRBV2	NA	few	TRBJ1-2	CASSEAGLNF	TGTGCCAGCAGTGAAGCGGGCCTTAACTTC
TRBV7-2	TRBD1	NA	TRBJ2-7	CASSLDRFSYEQYF	TGTGCCAGCAGCTTGGACAGGTTTTCCTACGAGCAGTACTTC
TRBV18	TRBD2	NA	TRBJ2-1	CASSPILAGGNNNEQFF	TGTGCCAGCTCACCAATACTAGCGGGGGGGAACAACAATGAGCAGTTCTTC
TRBV27	NA	NA	TRBJ2-7	CASSLKSSYEQYF	TGTGCCAGCAGTTTAAAGAGCTCCTACGAGCAGTACTTC
TRBV2	NA	few	TRBJ1-4	CASSRGDAASHVREKLFF	TGTGCCAGCAGTAGGGGTGATGCCGCCAGCCACGTAAGGGAAAAACTGTTTTTT
TRBV5-4	NA	NA	TRBJ2-7	CASSSGLYEQYF	TGTGCCAGCAGCTCAGGACTTTACGAGCAGTACTTC
TRBV7-7	NA	NA	TRBJ2-2	CASSEWGDGTGELFF	TGTGCTAGCTCCGAATGGGGAGATGGCACCGGGGAGCTGTTTTTT
TRBV5-4	NA	NA	TRBJ2-7	CASSLSRVEDEQYF	TGTGCCAGCAGCTTGAGCCGGGTCGAGGACGAGCAGTACTTC
TRBV7-9	TRBD1	NA	TRBJ1-2	CASSSYRGSDPRGYTF	TGTGCCAGCAGCTCCTACAGGGGGTCAGATCCTCGGGGCTACACCTTC
TRBV5-4	TRBD1	NA	TRBJ1-1	CASSPYIGQGVNTEAFF	TGTGCCAGCAGCCCATATATCGGACAGGGGGTTAATACTGAAGCTTTCTTT
TRBV24-1	TRBD1	once	TRBJ2-3	CATSDPGQGGTDTQYF	TGTGCCACCAGTGATCCGGGACAGGGTGGCACAGATACGCAGTATTTT
TRBV29-1	TRBD1	NA	TRBJ2-2	CSVDKGARTGELFF	TGCAGCGTTGATAAGGGGGCGCGGACCGGGGAGCTGTTTTTT
TRBV18	TRBD1	NA	TRBJ1-5	CASSPDRVGNQPQHF	TGTGCCAGCTCACCCGACAGGGTCGGGAATCAGCCCCAGCATTTT
TRBV5-8	TRBD1	NA	TRBJ1-5	CASLRGREPQHF	TGTGCCAGCCTCAGGGGGCGGGAGCCCCAGCATTTT
TRBV30	NA	once	TRBJ2-2	CAWSVRGGTGELFF	TGTGCCTGGAGTGTACGAGGGGGTACCGGGGAGCTGTTTTTT
TRBV7-9	TRBD1	NA	TRBJ2-7	CASSPGQQYGQYF	TGTGCCAGCAGCCCGGGACAGCAGTACGGGCAGTACTTC
TRBV28	NA	NA	TRBJ1-3	CASTSSGTPSGNTIYF	TGTGCCAGCACCTCCTCCGGGACACCCTCTGGAAACACCATATATTTT
TRBV7-9	NA	NA	TRBJ1-2	CASKPGVSNYGYTF	TGTGCCAGCAAACCAGGGGTTAGTAACTATGGCTACACCTTC
TRBV27	TRBD2	NA	TRBJ2-3	CASSSGTSGTDTQYF	TGTGCCAGCAGTTCCGGGACTAGCGGTACAGATACGCAGTATTTT
TRBV7-9	NA	few	TRBJ1-1	CASSIDGNTEAFF	TGTGCCAGCAGCATAGACGGGAACACTGAAGCTTTCTTT
TRBV30	TRBD1	NA	TRBJ1-2	CAWSYGQADYGYTF	TGTGCCTGGAGTTATGGACAGGCGGACTATGGCTACACCTTC
TRBV12-5	NA	NA	TRBJ2-2	CASGLGQNTGELFF	TGTGCTAGTGGTTTGGGACAGAACACCGGGGAGCTGTTTTTT
TRBV7-3	TRBD2	NA	TRBJ2-1	CASSQAGGQSEQFF	TGTGCCAGCAGTCAAGCGGGGGGGCAGAGTGAGCAGTTCTTC